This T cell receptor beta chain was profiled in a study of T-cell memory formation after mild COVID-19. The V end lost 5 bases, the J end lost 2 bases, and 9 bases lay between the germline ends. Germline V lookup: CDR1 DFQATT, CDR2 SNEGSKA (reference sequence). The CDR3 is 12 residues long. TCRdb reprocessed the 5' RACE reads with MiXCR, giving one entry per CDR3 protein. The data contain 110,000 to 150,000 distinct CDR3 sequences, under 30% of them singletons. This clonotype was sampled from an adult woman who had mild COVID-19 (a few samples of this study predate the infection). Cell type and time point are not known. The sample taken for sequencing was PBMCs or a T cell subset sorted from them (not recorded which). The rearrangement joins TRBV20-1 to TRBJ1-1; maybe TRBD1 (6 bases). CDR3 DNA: TGCAGTGCTTGGACAGCCAACACTGAAGCTTTCTTT. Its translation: CSAWTANTEAFF.